This TCR beta chain was observed in a study of human T cells and chemical hapten exposure. The time point denotes: patch test 2, 6 weeks after DPC sensitization. Treatment noted: therapeutic diphenylcyclopropenone sensitization with weekly scalp DPC. This clonotype was seen at least ten times. The library labeled individual cDNA molecules by adding unique molecular identifiers to them. MiXCR, applied by TCRdb to the RACE reads, yields one record per CDR3 protein. The data hold about 69,000 distinct CDR3 sequences, with about a tenth observed a single time. With 4 bases removed from V and 4 bases from J, the gap between germline ends came to 10 bases. Germline CDR1 reads SGDLS; CDR2 reads YYNGEE. The CDR3 is 13 residues long.

This sequence originates from a woman aged 45-65 years with alopecia areata. Some clones in this sample may be carry-over from other donors' samples. The starting material was whole blood, obtained in connection with sensitization to the hapten diphenylcyclopropenone (DPC). V gene TRBV9 combines with J gene TRBJ2-3; D is unclear. CDR3: CASSPRGSDTQYF. The CDR3 bases are TGTGCCAGCAGCCCGCGTGGATCAGATACGCAGTATTTT.